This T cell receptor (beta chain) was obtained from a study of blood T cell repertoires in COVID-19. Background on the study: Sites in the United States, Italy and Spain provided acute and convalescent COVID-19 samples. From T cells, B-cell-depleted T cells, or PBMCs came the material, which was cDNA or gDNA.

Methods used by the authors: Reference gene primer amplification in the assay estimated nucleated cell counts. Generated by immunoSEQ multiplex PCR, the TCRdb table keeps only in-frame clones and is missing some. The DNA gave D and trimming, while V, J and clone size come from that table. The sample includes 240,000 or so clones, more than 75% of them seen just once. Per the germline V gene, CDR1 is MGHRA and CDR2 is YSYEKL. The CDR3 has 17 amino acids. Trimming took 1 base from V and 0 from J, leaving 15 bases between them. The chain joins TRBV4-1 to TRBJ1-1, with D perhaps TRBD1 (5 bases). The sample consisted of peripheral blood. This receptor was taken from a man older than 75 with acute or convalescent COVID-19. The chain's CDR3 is CASSQGVDNTMNTEAFF. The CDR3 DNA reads TGCGCCAGCAGCCAAGGGGTGGACAATACTATGAACACTGAAGCTTTCTTT.